The present entry profiles one TCR beta chain with its context. The sample originates from a study of blood T cell repertoires in COVID-19. Study-level information: Specimens from acute and convalescent COVID-19 originated in the United States, Italy and Spain. T cells, B-cell-depleted T cells, or PBMCs supplied cDNA or gDNA.

In the authors' workflow: Counts of nucleated cells, estimated from reference gene primer amplification, were obtained. The protocol was immunoSEQ multiplex PCR, while the TCRdb copy is restricted to in-frame clones and leaves out a portion. D and trimming were read from the DNA, whereas the V and J calls and clone size are those reported in that table. The sample lists about 200,000 clones; 70% to 90% were seen once. CDR3 size: 15 residues. V lost 2 bases and J lost 8, with 13 bases in between. Germline V CDR1 and CDR2: SNHLY, FYNNEI. J is TRBJ1-6 and V is TRBV2, with TRBD1 as a possible D gene (5 bases). This clonotype was sampled from a woman older than 75 with acute or convalescent COVID-19. The sequencing input was peripheral blood. Here the CDR3 reads CASSERARDYSPLHF. Here the CDR3 DNA reads TGTGCCAGCAGTGAAAGAGCCAGGGATTATTCACCCCTCCACTTT.